Reported below is one T cell receptor beta chain. Profiled with immunoSEQ multiplex PCR; TCRdb holds only in-frame clones, not every one. Among about 28,000 clones listed, approximately 88% were seen once. The record originates from a study of T cell responses to AZD1222 COVID-19 vaccine. Trimming took off 5 bases at V and 7 bases at J, with 12 bases between the two ends. The CDR3 loop spans 13 amino acids. Germline lookup yields CDR1 MDHEN and CDR2 SYDVKM. This clonotype was sampled from an adult in good health. The chain uses TRBV28 and TRBJ2-1; D unresolved. The sample here was peripheral blood, taken on day 0 of AZD1222 vaccination. CDR3 nucleotides: TGTGCCAGCAGTAGAAGGGTTTGGAATGAGCAGTTCTTC. It yields the protein CASSRRVWNEQFF.